Detailed here is one T cell receptor beta chain. The sample belongs to a study of T cell changes during pregnancy in multiple sclerosis. The assay was immunoSEQ multiplex PCR, and TCRdb's table has in-frame clones only and misses some. The sample contains approximately 36,000 clones, 88% of which appear only once. There are 22 residues in the CDR3. CDR1 and CDR2 from the germline V gene are SNHLY and FYNNEI. Germline trimming cut 8 bases from V and 2 bases from J; bases unmatched to any gene: 24. The starting material was CD8+ T cells from peripheral blood mononuclear cells, obtained in the third trimester of pregnancy. V usage is TRBV2 and J usage is TRBJ2-2, with 12 positions matching TRBD2. The clonotype comes from a female donor with multiple sclerosis, enrolled in a pregnancy study. The CDR3 reads CASAPGPESRTSGDINTGELFF. For the CDR3, the DNA is TGTGCCAGCGCCCCGGGACCGGAGTCTCGGACTAGCGGGGATATTAACACCGGGGAGCTGTTTTTT.